Following are 26 T cell receptor beta chains from one sample sequenced in a study of T cell responses to AZD1222 COVID-19 vaccine. Produced via immunoSEQ multiplex PCR; TCRdb's table is partial and in-frame only. The sample shows 50,000 to 55,000 clones, roughly 83% of them seen only once. The sequencing used peripheral blood, collected on day 0 of AZD1222 vaccination. Receptors were obtained from an adult in good health.

This clone was recorded once. The chain couples TRBV6-5 to TRBJ2-1, with D tentatively TRBD1 (6 bases). CDR1 and CDR2 (germline): MNHEY, SVGAGI. There are 15 residues in the CDR3. The ends were cut back, 0 bases at V and 7 bases at J, with 13 bases in the middle. This CDR3 is CASSYSYRAQNEQFF. CDR3 bases: TGTGCCAGCAGTTACTCTTACAGGGCTCAAAATGAGCAGTTCTTC.

The V and J genes are TRBV7-2 and TRBJ2-7, with D unresolved. The CDR3 covers 12 residues. CDR1 is SGHTA, CDR2 FQGNSA, per germline. The V end lost 5 bases, the J end lost 4 bases, and 9 bases lay between the germline ends. The CDR3 here is CASSAQRYEQYF. The CDR3 region has the DNA TGTGCCAGCAGCGCGCAAAGGTACGAGCAGTACTTC.

The V call is TRBV5-6, the J call TRBJ1-6; D not certain. Per germline, CDR1 SGHDT and CDR2 YYEEEE. There are 14 residues in the CDR3. V was shortened by 6 bases and J by 4 bases, with 11 bases between the two germline ends. CDR3 sequence reads: CASTMVGYNSPLHF. The CDR3 bases are TGTGCCAGCACCATGGTTGGTTATAATTCACCCCTCCACTTT.

This clone occurred once. The chain recombines TRBV2 with TRBJ1-6; a possible D gene is TRBD1 (5 bases). Between the trimmed V and J ends, which lost 0 bases and 7 bases, there was a span of 10 bases. The CDR3 extends over 15 amino acids. Germline lookup yields CDR1 SNHLY and CDR2 FYNNEI. CDR3 amino acids: CASSEAGEGNSPLHF. CDR3 bases: TGTGCCAGCAGTGAAGCAGGGGAGGGGAATTCACCCCTCCACTTT.

The chain combines TRBV7-3 with TRBJ2-5; 10 nucleotides match TRBD2. Losses at the gene ends were 4 bases for V and 3 bases for J; bases not matched to a gene: 5. Germline V gives CDR1 SGHTA, CDR2 FQGTGA. The CDR3 loop spans 15 amino acids. The CDR3: CASSSSGLAEETQYF. DNA for the CDR3: TGTGCCAGCAGCTCCTCAGGACTAGCGGAAGAGACCCAGTACTTC.

This chain connects TRBV4-3 to TRBJ2-5; a possible D gene is TRBD2 (5 bases). The CDR3 runs 15 residues. The V and J ends lost 0 bases and 7 bases respectively, with 15 bases between them. Germline CDR1 and CDR2: LGHNA and YSLEER. The CDR3 sequence: CASSQERGMDATQYF. The CDR3 bases are TGCGCCAGCAGCCAAGAGAGAGGGATGGATGCGACCCAGTACTTC.

The rearrangement uses TRBV5-1 and TRBJ2-5; D not certain. Per the germline V gene, CDR1 is SGHRS and CDR2 is YFSETQ. Trimming pared 4 bases from V and 5 bases from J, leaving 15 bases between. The CDR3 loop spans 14 amino acids. The CDR3 nucleotides read TGCGCCAGCAGCCCGGCCGGGCCTTACGAGACCCAGTACTTC. Translation: CASSPAGPYETQYF.

Points on this clone: The same CDR3 can be traced to other DNA sequences in this sample. The V gene is TRBV9, the J gene TRBJ2-3; D might be TRBD2 (5 bases). Trimming shortened V by 2 bases and J by 5 bases, and 6 bases separated the two germline ends. Germline CDR1 and CDR2: SGDLS and YYNGEE. The CDR3 is 12 residues long. The CDR3 DNA is TGTGCCAGCAGCGTCGGGGAAGATACGCAGTATTTT. Translating gives CASSVGEDTQYF. The full variable domain, completed using reference TRBV9 and TRBJ2-3, is DSGVTQTPKHLITATGQRVTLRCSPRSGDLSVYWYQQSLDQGLQFLIQYYNGEERAKGNILERFSAQQFPDLHSELNLSSLELGDSALYFCASSVGEDTQYFGPGTRLTVL.

The chain has TRBV28 and TRBJ1-6; D unresolved. Trimming cost V 6 bases and J 7 bases, with 7 bases left between them. In germline, CDR1 is MDHEN, CDR2 SYDVKM. The CDR3 loop spans 12 amino acids. As DNA, the CDR3 is TGTGCCAGCAGGGACTTAAATTCACCCCTCCACTTT. It translates to CASRDLNSPLHF.

The chain uses TRBV12-3 or TRBV12-4 and TRBJ2-7; 8 bases are shared with TRBD2. The CDR3 has 13 residues. V lost 6 bases, J lost 12 bases, and 13 bases stayed unmatched. In DNA form, the CDR3 reads TGTGCCAGCAGGCGGGAGGCACGTGGGAGTAGGTACTTC. The encoded protein is CASRREARGSRYF.

The CDR3 region is CASSLAGEVSYEQYF. The CDR3 coding sequence is TGCGCCAGCAGCTTGGCCGGGGAGGTCTCCTACGAGCAGTACTTC. The chain combines TRBV5-1 with TRBJ2-7, with D maybe TRBD2 (6 bases). Germline V gene data show CDR1 as SGHRS and CDR2 as YFSETQ. Trimming took 0 bases from V and 0 from J, leaving 10 bases between them. The CDR3 is made up of 15 amino acids.

The chain joins TRBV6-5 to TRBJ2-1; 13 bases line up with TRBD2. V gave up 5 bases and J gave up 5 bases; unmatched junction bases: 3. Germline assignment: CDR1 MNHEY and CDR2 SVGAGI. The CDR3 extends over 15 amino acids. CDR3 region: CASSRGTSGDNEQFF. In DNA, the CDR3 is TGTGCCAGCAGTCGGGGGACTAGCGGGGACAATGAGCAGTTCTTC.

The chain is built from TRBV6-6 and TRBJ1-1, with D tentatively TRBD1 (5 bases). Per the germline V gene, CDR1 is MNHNY and CDR2 is SVGAGI (reference sequence). The germline V and J ends were trimmed by 6 bases and 2 bases, with 13 bases remaining between them. This CDR3 has 14 residues. The CDR3 loop is CASSSRGENTEAFF. CDR3 DNA sequence: TGTGCCAGCAGCTCCCGGGGGGAAAACACTGAAGCTTTCTTT.

This rearrangement joins TRBV15 to TRBJ1-5; TRBD1 aligns across 12 bases. Unmatched junction bases numbered 7, after V lost 1 base and J lost 6 bases. CDR3 length: 17 residues. Germline-derived CDR1 and CDR2 are LNHNV and YYDKDF (reference sequence). The CDR3 region has the DNA TGTGCCACCAGCAGAGGTCAGGGACAGGGGGCGCGTCAGCCCCAGCATTTT. It specifies CATSRGQGQGARQPQHF.

The J gene is TRBJ1-1, the V gene TRBV3-1 (or the pseudogene TRBV3-2); 7 bases are a match to TRBD1. V trimming: 4 bases; J trimming: 4 bases; junction bases outside the gene matches: 6. Looked up from germline, CDR1 is LGHDT and CDR2 is YNNKEL (reference sequence). CDR3 length: 14 residues. In nucleotides, the CDR3 is TGTGCCAGCAGCCCGTCAGGGGGGGGCACTGAAGCTTTCTTT. This codes for CASSPSGGGTEAFF.

The V and J genes are TRBV5-6 and TRBJ2-7; 9 bases align to TRBD2. V was clipped by 4 bases and J by 5 bases; unmatched bases: 16. Germline V lookup: CDR1 SGHDT, CDR2 YYEEEE. This CDR3 is built from 17 residues. The DNA of the CDR3 is TGTGCCAGCAGCCCCGGGACTAGCCAATTCGGCATCCACGAGCAGTACTTC. It encodes CASSPGTSQFGIHEQYF. The whole variable domain, filled in from reference TRBV5-6 and TRBJ2-7, reads DAGVTQSPTHLIKTRGQQVTLRCSPKSGHDTVSWYQQALGQGPQFIFQYYEEEERQRGNFPDRFSGHQFPNYSSELNVNALLLGDSALYLCASSPGTSQFGIHEQYFGPGTRLTVT.

This clone has a single count. The V call is TRBV5-1, the J call TRBJ2-2; 8 bases are shared with TRBD1. The junction had 10 bases not matched to a gene; V was cut back by 4 bases and J by 5 bases. Germline CDR1 reads SGHRS; CDR2 reads YFSETQ. The CDR3 extends over 16 amino acids. The CDR3 loop reads CASSVDRALKTGELFF. Here the CDR3 DNA reads TGCGCCAGCAGCGTGGACAGGGCCCTGAAGACCGGGGAGCTGTTTTTT. Supplemented by reference TRBV5-1 and TRBJ2-2, the full variable domain reads KAGVTQTPRYLIKTRGQQVTLSCSPISGHRSVSWYQQTPGQGLQFLFEYFSETQRNKGNFPGRFSGRQFSNSRSEMNVSTLELGDSALYLCASSVDRALKTGELFFGEGSRLTVL.

This chain connects TRBV15 to TRBJ2-7, with D tentatively TRBD1 (7 bases). The CDR3 sequence is 15 residues long. V was pared by 8 bases and J by 0 bases, with 17 bases between. Germline CDR1 LNHNV, CDR2 YYDKDF (reference sequence). The CDR3: CATRHGGTASYEQYF. DNA for the CDR3: TGTGCCACCCGACACGGAGGGACAGCCTCCTACGAGCAGTACTTC. Filled out from reference TRBV15 and TRBJ2-7, the complete variable domain reads DAMVIQNPRYQVTQFGKPVTLSCSQTLNHNVMYWYQQKSSQAPKLLFHYYDKDFNNEADTPDNFQSRRPNTSFCFLDIRSPGLGDTAMYLCATRHGGTASYEQYFGPGTRLTVT.

This clone occurred once. The genes are TRBV6-2 or TRBV6-3 and TRBJ2-7; TRBD2 matches at 13 bases. Germline-derived CDR1 and CDR2 are MNHEY and SVGEGT. The CDR3 has 16 amino acids. The V and J ends lost 5 bases and 2 bases, in that order; junction bases with no gene match: 6. CDR3 in amino acids: CASSRTSGGATYEQYF. The CDR3 DNA is TGTGCCAGCAGTCGGACTAGCGGGGGAGCGACCTACGAGCAGTACTTC.

The V call is TRBV7-3, the J call TRBJ1-2; D uncertain. Germline assignment: CDR1 SGHTA and CDR2 FQGTGA. V was shortened by 0 bases and J by 2 bases, with 7 bases between the two germline ends. This CDR3 is 14 amino acids long. In DNA, the CDR3 is TGTGCCAGCAGCTTAACCGCCTCGAACTATGGCTACACCTTC. Amino acids: CASSLTASNYGYTF.

J is TRBJ2-1 and V is TRBV11-3; D is unresolved. Per germline, CDR1 SGHNT and CDR2 YENEEA. There are 12 residues in the CDR3. V lost 0 bases and J 9 bases, leaving 6 bases between the germline ends. This chain's CDR3 is CASSLDTGEQFF. Here the CDR3 DNA reads TGTGCCAGCAGCTTAGATACCGGTGAGCAGTTCTTC.

The rearrangement links TRBV19 to TRBJ2-5; D not certain. This CDR3 spans 11 amino acids. CDR1 is LNHDA, CDR2 SQIVND, per germline (reference sequence). V was clipped by 8 bases and J by 0 bases, with 4 bases between them. CDR3 protein: CASGNQETQYF. CDR3 nucleotides: TGTGCCAGTGGAAACCAAGAGACCCAGTACTTC.

V usage is TRBV10-3 and J usage is TRBJ1-5; D remains unclear. The CDR3 runs to 15 residues. CDR1 is ENHRY, CDR2 SYGVKD, per germline. V shed 1 base and J shed 1 base, with 8 bases lying between them. CDR3 nucleotides: TGTGCCATCAGTGAGTTTGACCTAAGCAATCAGCCCCAGCATTTT. Amino acids: CAISEFDLSNQPQHF.

The chain carries TRBV28 and TRBJ1-3; D remains ambiguous. The CDR3 runs to 12 residues. The germline CDR1 and CDR2 sequences are MDHEN and SYDVKM. V shed 5 bases and J shed 14 bases, with 16 bases lying between them. The CDR3 sequence: CASSPRMLTLYF. The CDR3 nucleotides read TGTGCCAGCAGTCCTCGGATGCTTACCCTATATTTT.

The V call is TRBV14, the J call TRBJ2-2; TRBD1 aligns across 7 bases. Germline assignment: CDR1 SGHDN and CDR2 FVKESK. The length of the CDR3 is 15 residues. The V and J ends lost 1 base and 4 bases, in that order; junction bases with no gene match: 3. The CDR3 nucleotides are TGTGCCAGCAGCCAAGCAGGGACAGCCACCGGGGAGCTGTTTTTT. Translation gives CASSQAGTATGELFF.

The V and J genes are TRBV9 and TRBJ1-1; D is ambiguous. The germline V gene encodes CDR1 SGDLS and CDR2 YYNGEE. This CDR3 contains 14 residues. Trimming cost V 0 bases and J 5 bases, with 11 bases left between them. For the CDR3, the DNA is TGTGCCAGCAGCGTAGCTGGGGAAGGGACTGAAGCTTTCTTT. Its translation: CASSVAGEGTEAFF. The entire variable domain, with the rest obtained from reference TRBV9 and TRBJ1-1, is as follows: DSGVTQTPKHLITATGQRVTLRCSPRSGDLSVYWYQQSLDQGLQFLIQYYNGEERAKGNILERFSAQQFPDLHSELNLSSLELGDSALYFCASSVAGEGTEAFFGQGTRLTVV.